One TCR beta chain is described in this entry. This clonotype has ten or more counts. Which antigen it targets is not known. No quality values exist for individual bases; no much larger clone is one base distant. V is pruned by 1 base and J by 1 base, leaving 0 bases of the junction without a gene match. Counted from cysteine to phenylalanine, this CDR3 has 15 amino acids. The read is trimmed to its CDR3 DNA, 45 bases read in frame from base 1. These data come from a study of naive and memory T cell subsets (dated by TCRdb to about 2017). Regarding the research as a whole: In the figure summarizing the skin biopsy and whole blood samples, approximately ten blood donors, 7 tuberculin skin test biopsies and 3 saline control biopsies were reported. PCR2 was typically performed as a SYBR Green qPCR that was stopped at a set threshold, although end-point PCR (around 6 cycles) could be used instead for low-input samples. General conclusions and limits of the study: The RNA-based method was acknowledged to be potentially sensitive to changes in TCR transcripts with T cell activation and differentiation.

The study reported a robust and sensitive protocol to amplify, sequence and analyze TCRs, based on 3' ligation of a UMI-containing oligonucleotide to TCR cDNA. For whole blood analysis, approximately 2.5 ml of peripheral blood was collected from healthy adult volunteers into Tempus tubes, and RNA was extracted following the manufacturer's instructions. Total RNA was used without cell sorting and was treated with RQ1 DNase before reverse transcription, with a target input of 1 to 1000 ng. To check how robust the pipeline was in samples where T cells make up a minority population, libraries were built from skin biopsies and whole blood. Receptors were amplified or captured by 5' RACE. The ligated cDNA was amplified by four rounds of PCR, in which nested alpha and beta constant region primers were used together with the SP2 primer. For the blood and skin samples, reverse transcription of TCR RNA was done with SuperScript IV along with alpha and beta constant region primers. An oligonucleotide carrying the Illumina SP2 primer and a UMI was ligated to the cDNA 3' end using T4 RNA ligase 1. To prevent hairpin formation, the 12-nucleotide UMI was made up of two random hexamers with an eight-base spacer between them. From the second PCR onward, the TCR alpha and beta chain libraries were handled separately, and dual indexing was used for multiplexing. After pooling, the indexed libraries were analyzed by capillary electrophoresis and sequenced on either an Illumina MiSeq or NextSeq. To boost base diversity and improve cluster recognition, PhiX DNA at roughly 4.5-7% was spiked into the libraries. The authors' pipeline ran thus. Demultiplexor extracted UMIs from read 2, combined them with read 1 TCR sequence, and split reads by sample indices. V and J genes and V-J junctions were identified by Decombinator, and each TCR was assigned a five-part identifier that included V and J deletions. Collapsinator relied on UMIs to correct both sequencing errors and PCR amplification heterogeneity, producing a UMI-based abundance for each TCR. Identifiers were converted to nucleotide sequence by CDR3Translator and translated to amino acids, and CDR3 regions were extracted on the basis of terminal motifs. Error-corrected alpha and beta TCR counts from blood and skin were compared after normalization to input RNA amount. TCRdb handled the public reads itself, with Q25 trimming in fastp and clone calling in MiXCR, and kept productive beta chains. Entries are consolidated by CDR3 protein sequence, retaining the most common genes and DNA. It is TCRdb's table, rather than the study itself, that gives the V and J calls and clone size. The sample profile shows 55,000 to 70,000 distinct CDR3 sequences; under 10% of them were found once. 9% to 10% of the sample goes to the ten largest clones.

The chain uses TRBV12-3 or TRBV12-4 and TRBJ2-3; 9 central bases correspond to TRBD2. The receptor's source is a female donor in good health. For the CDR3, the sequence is CASSLVAGGTDTQYF. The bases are TGTGCCAGCAGTTTAGTAGCGGGGGGCACAGATACGCAGTATTTT.